A selection of T cell receptor beta chains follows, all from one sample in a study of identical twins. MiXCR was run by TCRdb on the 5' RACE reads, yielding one entry per CDR3 protein. This table has about 150,000 distinct CDR3 sequences, roughly 3.2% appearing once. Source material: memory T cells sorted from blood. The source of these receptors is a man aged 18-30 years in good health. Both conserved end residues are part of each CDR3. The order of the fields is clone size, D gene, V gene, J gene, CDR3 protein, CDR3 DNA. A D gene is named only where the DNA matches it firmly. Clone size, where shown, is once, few, many, or a class for clones that have expanded.

.	.	TRBV14	TRBJ1-1	CASQPLGRNTEAFF	TGTGCCAGCCAGCCCCTGGGGAGGAACACTGAAGCTTTCTTT
many	TRBD2	TRBV10-3	TRBJ2-1	CAISERLGLAALYNEQFF	TGTGCCATCAGTGAGCGTCTGGGTCTAGCGGCCCTCTACAATGAGCAGTTCTTC
many	.	TRBV24-1	TRBJ1-6	CATRILGQGSRNSPLHF	TGTGCCACCAGAATCTTAGGGCAGGGGAGCCGAAATTCACCCCTCCACTTT
many	.	TRBV11-2	TRBJ1-2	CASSSLQERDGYTF	TGTGCCAGCAGCTCCCTACAGGAGCGGGATGGCTACACCTTC
many	.	TRBV7-3	TRBJ1-2	CASSLQGLGGYTF	TGTGCCAGCAGCCTACAGGGTTTAGGCGGCTACACCTTC
many	.	TRBV2	TRBJ1-2	CASSSTEHSYGYTF	TGTGCCAGCAGCTCGACAGAACATTCCTATGGCTACACCTTC
many	TRBD2	TRBV6-4	TRBJ2-1	CASSDSAGGSNEQFF	TGTGCCAGCAGTGACTCAGCGGGAGGATCCAATGAGCAGTTCTTC
many	.	TRBV10-3	TRBJ1-2	CAISTSANYGYTF	TGTGCCATCAGTACCTCGGCTAACTATGGCTACACCTTC
many	.	TRBV20-1	TRBJ2-1	CSARPSGSRGFSYNEQFF	TGCAGTGCTAGACCCTCCGGGAGTCGAGGGTTCTCCTACAATGAGCAGTTCTTC
few	.	TRBV6-1	TRBJ2-5	CASSVSGGPSGRGWETQYF	TGTGCCAGCAGTGTATCAGGGGGGCCTAGCGGGCGAGGATGGGAGACCCAGTACTTC
few	.	TRBV20-1	TRBJ1-5	CSASGQHASNQPQHF	TGCAGTGCTAGCGGACAGCACGCTAGCAATCAGCCCCAGCATTTT
many	.	TRBV4-1	TRBJ1-6	CASSQRGDIVGSPLHF	TGCGCCAGCAGCCAGCGGGGGGACATCGTTGGTTCACCCCTCCACTTT
many	TRBD2	TRBV5-1	TRBJ2-2	CASSSLADGELFF	TGCGCCAGCAGCTCACTAGCGGACGGGGAGCTGTTTTTT
many	.	TRBV12-3/TRBV12-4	TRBJ1-5	CASSTGPNNQPQHF	TGTGCCAGCAGTACCGGGCCTAACAATCAGCCCCAGCATTTT
many	.	TRBV10-3	TRBJ1-4	CAIEMGFFPATNEKLFF	TGTGCCATCGAAATGGGGTTCTTCCCCGCAACTAATGAAAAACTGTTTTTT
many	.	TRBV24-1	TRBJ1-5	CATREGDGNQPQHF	TGTGCCACCAGGGAGGGTGACGGCAATCAGCCCCAGCATTTT
.	.	TRBV3-1	TRBJ1-1	CASSQERGSHNTEAFF	TGTGCCAGCAGCCAAGAACGGGGCAGCCATAACACTGAAGCTTTCTTT
many	TRBD2	TRBV11-2	TRBJ2-1	CASSFGGRAYEQFF	TGTGCCAGCAGCTTCGGCGGGAGGGCCTATGAGCAGTTCTTC
many	.	TRBV6-1	TRBJ2-1	CASSKLGPTYNEQFF	TGTGCCAGCAGCAAGCTAGGACCCACCTACAATGAGCAGTTCTTC
.	.	TRBV20-1	TRBJ2-3	CSARTLLVTDTQYF	TGCAGTGCTCGGACACTACTCGTCACAGATACGCAGTATTTT
many	.	TRBV12-3/TRBV12-4	TRBJ2-2	CASSLLRTGELFF	TGTGCCAGCAGTTTATTGCGGACCGGGGAGCTGTTTTTT
many	.	TRBV7-7	TRBJ2-7	CASSPGQGMNEQYF	TGTGCCAGCAGCCCGGGGCAGGGGATGAACGAGCAGTACTTC
many	.	TRBV7-9	TRBJ2-7	CASNGMGYEQYF	TGTGCCAGCAACGGAATGGGCTACGAGCAGTACTTC
many	TRBD2	TRBV5-1	TRBJ2-1	CASSLTQREASNNEQFF	TGCGCCAGCAGCTTAACTCAGCGGGAGGCCTCCAACAATGAGCAGTTCTTC
many	TRBD2	TRBV7-9	TRBJ2-2	CASSLLASGSGELFF	TGTGCCAGCAGCTTATTGGCTAGCGGTAGCGGGGAGCTGTTTTTT
.	.	TRBV20-1	TRBJ2-1	CSARGVTRNEQFF	TGCAGTGCTAGAGGGGTAACGCGCAATGAGCAGTTCTTC
many	.	TRBV24-1	TRBJ1-5	CATSEDRLFNQPQHF	TGTGCCACCAGCGAGGACAGACTCTTCAATCAGCCCCAGCATTTT
many	TRBD1	TRBV12-3/TRBV12-4	TRBJ1-3	CASRETGGSSGNTIYF	TGTGCCAGCAGAGAGACAGGGGGCTCCTCTGGAAACACCATATATTTT
many	TRBD2	TRBV20-1	TRBJ2-4	CSAQTGTSGQYF	TGCAGTGCTCAGACCGGGACTAGCGGCCAGTACTTC
.	.	TRBV18	TRBJ2-7	CASSPVAGPYEQYF	TGTGCCAGCTCCCCGGTGGCGGGACCCTACGAGCAGTACTTC
many	.	TRBV7-3	TRBJ2-3	CASSLELGADTQYF	TGTGCCAGCAGCTTAGAGTTGGGGGCAGATACGCAGTATTTT
many	.	TRBV3-1	TRBJ2-1	CASSPLVGGGSYNEQFF	TGTGCCAGCAGCCCCCTGGTGGGAGGCGGCTCCTACAATGAGCAGTTCTTC
many	TRBD1	TRBV12-3/TRBV12-4	TRBJ1-5	CASSLPRQGRNQPQHF	TGTGCCAGCAGTTTACCCAGACAGGGGAGAAATCAGCCCCAGCATTTT
few	.	TRBV2	TRBJ2-5	CASSDVSVETQYF	TGTGCCAGCAGTGATGTAAGCGTAGAGACCCAGTACTTC
many	TRBD2	TRBV11-2	TRBJ2-1	CASSLVAAGGGNEQFF	TGTGCCAGCAGCTTAGTCGCAGCGGGAGGAGGTAATGAGCAGTTCTTC
many	TRBD2	TRBV24-1	TRBJ2-1	CATSDPSGSNEQFF	TGTGCCACCAGTGATCCTAGCGGATCTAATGAGCAGTTCTTC
many	.	TRBV9	TRBJ2-3	CASSVALKESTDTQYF	TGTGCCAGCAGCGTAGCTCTAAAGGAGAGCACAGATACGCAGTATTTT
many	TRBD2	TRBV3-1	TRBJ2-3	CASSQGGTSRTDTQYF	TGTGCCAGCAGCCAAGGGGGGACTAGCCGCACAGATACGCAGTATTTT
many	TRBD2	TRBV7-6	TRBJ2-2	CASSLGGGSTGELFF	TGTGCCAGCAGCTTAGGGGGAGGGAGCACCGGGGAGCTGTTTTTT
many	TRBD1	TRBV7-9	TRBJ1-6	CASRHDRGKDNSPLHF	TGTGCCAGCAGACACGACAGGGGGAAGGATAATTCACCCCTCCACTTT
many	TRBD1	TRBV20-1	TRBJ1-1	CSASGGTGRSAEAFF	TGCAGTGCAAGTGGTGGGACAGGGCGGTCCGCTGAAGCTTTCTTT
many	TRBD1	TRBV20-1	TRBJ1-2	CSAAQQGPKGYTF	TGCAGTGCAGCCCAACAGGGGCCCAAAGGCTACACCTTC
many	.	TRBV7-9	TRBJ2-1	CASSLDGDNEQFF	TGTGCCAGCAGCTTAGACGGTGACAATGAGCAGTTCTTC
many	TRBD1	TRBV12-3/TRBV12-4	TRBJ1-2	CANLDRDYGYTF	TGTGCCAACCTCGACAGGGACTATGGCTACACCTTC
many	TRBD2	TRBV5-1	TRBJ2-2	CASRGVAGAGELFF	TGCGCCAGCAGGGGTGTAGCGGGAGCCGGGGAGCTGTTTTTT
many	.	TRBV11-2	TRBJ1-6	CASSAGGSPLHF	TGTGCCAGCAGCGCGGGGGGGTCACCCCTCCACTTT
many	.	TRBV7-3	TRBJ2-7	CASSLSSSSSYEQYF	TGTGCCAGCAGCTTAAGTAGCTCTAGCTCCTACGAGCAGTACTTC
many	.	TRBV18	TRBJ2-5	CASRRQETQYF	TGTGCCAGCCGGCGACAGGAGACCCAGTACTTC
many	.	TRBV3-1	TRBJ2-2	CASSQGKVAGELFF	TGTGCCAGCAGTCAAGGAAAGGTTGCCGGGGAGCTGTTTTTT
many	.	TRBV5-1	TRBJ1-1	CASSFGFGIMNTEAFF	TGCGCCAGCAGCTTTGGGTTTGGGATCATGAACACTGAAGCTTTCTTT
many	TRBD2	TRBV3-1	TRBJ2-1	CASSQAGGSVDEQFF	TGTGCCAGCAGCCAAGCGGGCGGGAGTGTGGATGAGCAGTTCTTC
many	.	TRBV7-2	TRBJ2-6	CASSIARAGANVLTF	TGTGCCAGCAGCATTGCCCGGGCCGGGGCCAACGTCCTGACTTTC
many	TRBD2	TRBV7-9	TRBJ2-1	CASSLGVSGVNNEQFF	TGTGCCAGCAGCTTAGGTGTTAGCGGGGTCAACAATGAGCAGTTCTTC
many	.	TRBV3-1	TRBJ1-1	CASKARFDTEAFF	TGTGCCAGCAAGGCACGATTCGACACTGAAGCTTTCTTT
many	TRBD2	TRBV5-1	TRBJ2-3	CASSFGTSADTQYF	TGCGCCAGCAGCTTCGGGACTAGCGCAGATACGCAGTATTTT
many	TRBD1	TRBV7-3	TRBJ2-2	CASSWTGLGELFF	TGTGCCAGCAGCTGGACAGGGCTCGGGGAGCTGTTTTTT